This T cell receptor beta chain comes out of a study of T cell responses to AZD1222 COVID-19 vaccine. Trimming at V came to 6 bases and at J to 3 bases, leaving 7 bases not matched to a gene. The germline gives CDR1 LNHDA, CDR2 SQIVND (reference sequence). The CDR3 loop spans 15 amino acids. Assay: immunoSEQ multiplex PCR; the TCRdb copy retains only in-frame clones and omits some. The sample holds more than 110,000 clones, roughly 92% seen once. This sample comprised peripheral blood, obtained on day 0 of AZD1222 vaccination. The chain carries TRBV19 and TRBJ1-1, with 10 bases aligning to TRBD1. This receptor was taken from an adult in good health. CDR3 nucleotide sequence: TGTGCCAGTAGCAAAGGGACAGGGGTCTACACTGAAGCTTTCTTT. Translated, it gives CASSKGTGVYTEAFF.